This TCR beta chain came from a study of cytomegalovirus exposure and HLA in healthy donors. Both 60 Vbeta primers and 13 Jbeta primers went into the PCR. The data were produced by immunoSEQ multiplex PCR, yet TCRdb's version contains in-frame clones alone and is incomplete. Of 100,000 to 150,000 clones listed, about 83% are singletons. Points from the study as a whole: One variant, a missense change in DCLRE1C, was linked in a later analysis to TCR beta V- and J-gene trimming. One cluster of highly shared sequence variants probably arose as a sequencing artifact.

To note about this clone: The antigen is not known.

CDR1 and CDR2 from the germline V gene are SGHVS and FNYEAQ. After removal of 3 bases from V and 7 bases from J, the junction contained 8 bases not matched to a gene. The CDR3 runs to 15 residues. Sequencing used PBMCs. This sequence was found in a woman aged 40 to 50 in good health and CMV-seropositive. The rearrangement joins TRBV7-6 to TRBJ2-1; TRBD1 matches at 8 bases. CDR3 region: CASSFVQGAGNEQFF. In DNA form, the CDR3 reads TGTGCCAGCAGCTTCGTGCAGGGGGCGGGTAATGAGCAGTTCTTC.